Sequencing of this TCR beta chain was carried out in a study of T-cell reconstitution after alpha-beta-depleted transplantation in children. Study conclusions and caveats: A year had passed since transplant, and T-cell counts and diversity by then came mostly from newly produced T cells. Some patients owed their high day-60 TCRbeta diversity to surviving recipient T cells and thymic progenitors. Where alpha-beta T cells came from about two months after transplant was reportedly several hundred expanded graft clones.

Unique molecular identifiers featured in how the TCRbeta library was prepared. Using its own MiXCR run on the PCR reads, TCRdb lists one record per CDR3 protein. The table shows about 590,000 distinct CDR3 sequences, with 10% to 15% occurring only once. The CDR3 contains 14 residues. Deletions cut 6 bases from V and 5 bases from J, with 15 bases between. Germline-derived CDR1 and CDR2 are MDHEN and SYDVKM. Comment on this clonotype: Its antigen remains unidentified.

The source material was PBMCs, mostly from graft donor cells, sampled 360 days after TCRalphabeta/CD19-depleted stem cell transplant. The genes are TRBV28 and TRBJ2-3; D is ambiguous. The clonotype comes from a male patient between 10 and 17 years old who had a stem cell transplant for acute myeloid leukemia, so the T cells may come from the graft donor. This chain's CDR3 is CASSSDLRGDTQYF. CDR3 DNA sequence: TGTGCCAGCAGCTCGGACCTCAGAGGAGATACGCAGTATTTT.